These T cell receptor beta chains were read from a single sample in a study of CD8 T cells in ankylosing spondylitis. TCRdb used MiXCR to reprocess the 5' RACE reads, holding one entry per CDR3 protein. The sample comprises some 350,000 distinct CDR3 sequences, over 12% of which are singletons, and approximately 1% rests with the top ten. What was sequenced was blood, either unsorted or a sorted T cell fraction (not recorded which). Source of these receptors: a male donor with ankylosing spondylitis or in good health (not recorded which). CDR3s include the opening cysteine and the closing phenylalanine or tryptophan. Each record gives: D gene, V gene, J gene, clone size, CDR3 protein, CDR3 DNA. D genes are given only for firm matches. Size values are once, few and many counts, or a class for expanded clones, and some rows have none.

d_call: NA
v_call: TRBV3-1
j_call: TRBJ1-1
clone_size: many
cdr3_aa: CASSPGGGWNTEAFF
cdr3_nt: TGTGCCAGCAGCCCCGGGGGGGGTTGGAACACTGAAGCTTTCTTT

d_call: TRBD1
v_call: TRBV20-1
j_call: TRBJ2-3
clone_size: NA
cdr3_aa: CGCTSRQGATDTQYF
cdr3_nt: TGCGGCTGCACTTCACGACAGGGGGCCACAGATACGCAGTATTTT

d_call: NA
v_call: TRBV21-1
j_call: TRBJ1-1
clone_size: many
cdr3_aa: CASSGREGGTTEAFF
cdr3_nt: TGTGCCAGCAGCGGGCGGGAGGGCGGCACCACTGAAGCTTTCTTT

d_call: NA
v_call: TRBV4-1
j_call: TRBJ1-5
clone_size: NA
cdr3_aa: CASSQWAESNQPQHF
cdr3_nt: TGCGCCAGCAGCCAATGGGCGGAGAGCAATCAGCCCCAGCATTTT

d_call: TRBD1
v_call: TRBV11-3
j_call: TRBJ2-3
clone_size: few
cdr3_aa: CASSLNRQGDTQYF
cdr3_nt: TGTGCCAGCAGCCTCAACCGACAGGGAGATACGCAGTATTTT

d_call: NA
v_call: TRBV24-1
j_call: TRBJ2-1
clone_size: NA
cdr3_aa: CATSDSEHGPFNEQFF
cdr3_nt: TGTGCCACCAGTGATTCAGAACACGGGCCCTTCAATGAGCAGTTCTTC

d_call: TRBD2
v_call: TRBV20-1
j_call: TRBJ2-1
clone_size: NA
cdr3_aa: CSAEGLADNEQFF
cdr3_nt: TGCAGTGCTGAGGGACTAGCGGACAATGAGCAGTTCTTC

d_call: NA
v_call: TRBV20-1
j_call: TRBJ1-1
clone_size: NA
cdr3_aa: CSAPQVPTNTEAFF
cdr3_nt: TGCAGTGCCCCCCAGGTACCCACGAACACTGAAGCTTTCTTT

d_call: NA
v_call: TRBV12-3/TRBV12-4
j_call: TRBJ2-5
clone_size: few
cdr3_aa: CASSFREETQYF
cdr3_nt: TGTGCCAGCAGTTTTAGGGAGGAGACCCAGTACTTC

d_call: TRBD2
v_call: TRBV9
j_call: TRBJ2-5
clone_size: few
cdr3_aa: CASSLTSGGKETQYF
cdr3_nt: TGTGCCAGCAGCTTGACTAGCGGGGGGAAAGAGACCCAGTACTTC

d_call: NA
v_call: TRBV2
j_call: TRBJ1-2
clone_size: few
cdr3_aa: CASSVGETF
cdr3_nt: TGTGCCAGCAGTGTGGGGGAAACCTTC

d_call: NA
v_call: TRBV15
j_call: TRBJ1-5
clone_size: NA
cdr3_aa: CATSSGPSEPQPQHF
cdr3_nt: TGTGCCACCAGCAGCGGTCCGTCGGAGCCCCAGCCCCAGCATTTT

d_call: NA
v_call: TRBV6-2/TRBV6-3
j_call: TRBJ1-1
clone_size: few
cdr3_aa: CASKTGTVNTEAFF
cdr3_nt: TGTGCCAGCAAGACAGGTACCGTGAACACTGAAGCTTTCTTT

d_call: NA
v_call: TRBV6-2/TRBV6-3
j_call: TRBJ2-1
clone_size: few
cdr3_aa: CASSYSRDLNEQFF
cdr3_nt: TGTGCCAGCAGTTACTCCCGGGACCTCAATGAGCAGTTCTTC

d_call: NA
v_call: TRBV3-1
j_call: TRBJ1-1
clone_size: NA
cdr3_aa: CASSHLRTVNTEAFF
cdr3_nt: TGTGCCAGCAGCCACCTTCGGACTGTGAACACTGAAGCTTTCTTT

d_call: NA
v_call: TRBV18
j_call: TRBJ2-1
clone_size: NA
cdr3_aa: CASSLSSAGGLDEQFF
cdr3_nt: TGTGCCAGCTCACTTAGCAGCGCCGGAGGATTGGATGAGCAGTTCTTC

d_call: NA
v_call: TRBV7-9
j_call: TRBJ1-1
clone_size: many
cdr3_aa: CASSLTPGTEAFF
cdr3_nt: TGTGCCAGCAGCTTAACTCCGGGCACTGAAGCTTTCTTT

d_call: TRBD1
v_call: TRBV5-1
j_call: TRBJ1-2
clone_size: many
cdr3_aa: CASSDPGGGYGYTF
cdr3_nt: TGCGCCAGCAGCGACCCAGGGGGCGGCTATGGCTACACCTTC

d_call: NA
v_call: TRBV12-3/TRBV12-4
j_call: TRBJ1-4
clone_size: NA
cdr3_aa: CASSLETATNEKLFF
cdr3_nt: TGTGCCAGCAGTTTAGAGACAGCAACTAATGAAAAACTGTTTTTT

d_call: NA
v_call: TRBV3-1
j_call: TRBJ2-2
clone_size: few
cdr3_aa: CASSQYGGELFF
cdr3_nt: TGTGCCAGCAGCCAATATGGCGGGGAGCTGTTTTTT

d_call: TRBD2
v_call: TRBV14
j_call: TRBJ2-7
clone_size: NA
cdr3_aa: CASSPLGGSYEQYF
cdr3_nt: TGTGCCAGCAGCCCTCTCGGGGGGTCCTACGAGCAGTACTTC

d_call: NA
v_call: TRBV5-5
j_call: TRBJ1-2
clone_size: few
cdr3_aa: CASSLGEVNGYTF
cdr3_nt: TGTGCCAGCAGCTTGGGGGAGGTAAATGGCTACACCTTC

d_call: TRBD2
v_call: TRBV20-1
j_call: TRBJ2-7
clone_size: NA
cdr3_aa: CSAPSGGAYEQYF
cdr3_nt: TGCAGTGCTCCCAGCGGGGGGGCCTACGAGCAGTACTTC

d_call: NA
v_call: TRBV6-1
j_call: TRBJ1-5
clone_size: NA
cdr3_aa: CASRLKGDQPQHF
cdr3_nt: TGTGCCAGCAGACTGAAGGGCGATCAGCCCCAGCATTTT

d_call: NA
v_call: TRBV11-2
j_call: TRBJ1-1
clone_size: NA
cdr3_aa: CASSLDTTLQAFF
cdr3_nt: TGTGCCAGCAGCTTAGATACAACTTTACAAGCTTTCTTT

d_call: NA
v_call: TRBV7-2
j_call: TRBJ2-7
clone_size: few
cdr3_aa: CASSPSGNSNEQYF
cdr3_nt: TGTGCCAGCAGCCCCTCCGGGAACAGTAACGAGCAGTACTTC

d_call: TRBD2
v_call: TRBV5-8
j_call: TRBJ2-1
clone_size: few
cdr3_aa: CASSLSLTSGAYNEQFF
cdr3_nt: TGTGCCAGCAGCTTATCCCTCACTAGCGGGGCCTACAATGAGCAGTTCTTC